This T cell receptor beta chain was identified in a study of cytomegalovirus exposure and HLA in healthy donors. PCR used 60 Vbeta primers and 13 Jbeta primers. Generated by immunoSEQ multiplex PCR, the TCRdb table keeps only in-frame clones and is missing some. The data hold 100,000 to 150,000 clones, with more than 65% observed a single time. Losses at the gene ends were 4 bases for V and 3 bases for J; bases not matched to a gene: 6. CDR1 and CDR2 from the germline V gene are SGHDT and YYEEEE. CDR3 length: 17 residues. There are a few counts of this clone. The chain recombines TRBV5-6 with TRBJ2-5; 16 bases agree with TRBD2. The specimen sequenced was PBMCs. This sequence originates from a man aged 18 to 30 in good health and CMV-seropositive. The DNA of the CDR3 is TGTGCCAGCAGCCTCTTCGGGACTAGCGGGGGGGAAGAGACCCAGTACTTC. Protein product: CASSLFGTSGGEETQYF.